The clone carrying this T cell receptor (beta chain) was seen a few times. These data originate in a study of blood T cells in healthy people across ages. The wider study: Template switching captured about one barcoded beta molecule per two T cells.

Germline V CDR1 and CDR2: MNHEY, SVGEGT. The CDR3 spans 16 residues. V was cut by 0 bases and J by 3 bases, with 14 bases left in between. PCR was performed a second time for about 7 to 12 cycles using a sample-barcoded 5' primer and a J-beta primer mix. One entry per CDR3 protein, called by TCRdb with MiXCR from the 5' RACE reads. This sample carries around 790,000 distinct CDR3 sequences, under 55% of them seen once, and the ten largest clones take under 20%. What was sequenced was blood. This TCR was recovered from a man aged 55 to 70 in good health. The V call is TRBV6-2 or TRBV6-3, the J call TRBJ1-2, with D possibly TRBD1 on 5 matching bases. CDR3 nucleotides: TGTGCCAGCAGTTACTCGAAAATTCAGGGAGACTATGGCTACACCTTC. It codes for CASSYSKIQGDYGYTF.